A selection of T cell receptor beta chains follows, all from one sample in a study of blood T cell repertoires in COVID-19. The table came from immunoSEQ multiplex PCR; TCRdb's copy has only in-frame clones and leaves some out. Among under 75,000 clones listed, about 84% were seen once. The sequencing input was peripheral blood. The receptors originated from a man aged 55 to 69 with acute or convalescent COVID-19. CDR3s include the opening cysteine and the closing phenylalanine or tryptophan. A D gene is named only where the DNA matches it firmly. The size field is filled for only some rows; it gives once, few, many or a size class.

19 TRBJ2-5 TRBV19 few TRBD1 CASSIRPSLGQGRAETQYF TGTGCCAGTAGTATACGGCCTTCCCTTGGACAGGGTAGGGCAGAGACCCAGTACTTC
16 TRBJ1-6 TRBV7-2 - TRBD1 CASSQDRGDYNSPLHF TGTGCCAGCAGCCAGGACAGGGGCGACTATAATTCACCCCTCCACTTT
15 TRBJ2-7 TRBV5-1 - - CASSLAPGSSYEQYF TGCGCCAGCAGCTTGGCCCCGGGGAGCTCCTACGAGCAGTACTTC
15 TRBJ2-1 TRBV27 - - CASSLANEGYNEQFF TGTGCCAGCAGTTTAGCCAATGAGGGCTACAATGAGCAGTTCTTC
14 TRBJ1-1 TRBV2 few - CASQLGGPDTEAFF TGTGCCAGTCAGCTCGGGGGGCCGGACACTGAAGCTTTCTTT
14 TRBJ1-1 TRBV7-9 - - CASSRTGVSTEAFF TGTGCCAGCAGCCGCACGGGGGTTAGCACTGAAGCTTTCTTT
16 TRBJ2-7 TRBV6-1 - - CASSELKAASYYEQYF TGTGCCAGCAGTGAATTGAAGGCGGCAAGCTACTACGAGCAGTACTTC
14 TRBJ2-3 TRBV11-3 - - CASSRGGQSDTQYF TGTGCCAGTTCGAGGGGGGGCCAGTCAGATACGCAGTATTTT
16 TRBJ2-4 TRBV15 - - CATGRSAGHGENIQYF TGTGCCACCGGTAGGTCCGCGGGCCACGGTGAAAACATTCAGTACTTC
13 TRBJ2-1 TRBV29-1 - - CSVAGQSFNEQFF TGCAGCGTTGCAGGACAGAGTTTCAATGAGCAGTTCTTC
17 TRBJ2-1 TRBV4-1 - TRBD1 CASSQEPDRAGYNEQFF TGCGCCAGCAGCCAAGAACCGGACAGGGCGGGCTACAATGAGCAGTTCTTC
15 TRBJ2-1 TRBV27 - - CASSFGQHSENEQFF TGTGCCAGCAGTTTTGGACAGCACTCAGAGAATGAGCAGTTCTTC
16 TRBJ1-1 TRBV6-6 - TRBD1 CASSIRQGRGNTEAFF TGTGCCAGCAGTATCCGACAGGGTAGAGGAAACACTGAAGCTTTCTTT
17 TRBJ2-6 TRBV7-6 - TRBD1 CASSPGTAGSGANVLTF TGTGCCAGCAGCCCAGGGACAGCCGGTTCTGGGGCCAACGTCCTGACTTTC
14 TRBJ1-6 TRBV19 - - CASSVGGPLLPLHF TGTGCCAGTAGTGTCGGCGGGCCCTTACTGCCCCTCCACTTT
16 TRBJ2-5 TRBV5-4 - - CASSLAEGGPWETQYF TGTGCCAGCAGCTTGGCCGAGGGGGGGCCTTGGGAGACCCAGTACTTC
15 TRBJ2-5 TRBV3-1/TRBV3-2 - TRBD2 CASGAGGGQGKTQYF TGTGCCAGCGGGGCTGGCGGGGGGCAAGGCAAGACCCAGTACTTC
15 TRBJ2-7 TRBV6-7 - - CASSYSAGLVYEQYF TGTGCCAGCAGTTACTCTGCAGGGTTGGTTTACGAGCAGTACTTC
14 TRBJ2-7 TRBV7-2 - TRBD2 CASSPRLADYEQYF TGTGCCAGCAGCCCCCGACTAGCGGACTACGAGCAGTACTTC
14 TRBJ2-7 TRBV6-6 - - CASSYSTSSYEQYF TGTGCCAGCAGTTACTCGACTAGCTCCTACGAGCAGTACTTC
15 TRBJ1-2 TRBV5-6 - - CASSLVRETVYGYTF TGTGCCAGCAGCTTGGTCAGGGAAACCGTTTATGGCTACACCTTC
14 TRBJ2-7 TRBV28 - TRBD2 CASSPSAGGYEQYF TGTGCCAGCAGCCCGAGCGCGGGGGGTTACGAGCAGTACTTC
13 TRBJ1-5 TRBV5-1 many - CASSLFIRDTQHF TGCGCCAGCAGCTTGTTTATTAGGGACACCCAGCATTTT
16 TRBJ2-2 TRBV6-5 once TRBD2 CASSYSRTSGAGELFF TGTGCCAGCAGTTACTCGAGAACTAGCGGGGCCGGGGAGCTGTTTTTT